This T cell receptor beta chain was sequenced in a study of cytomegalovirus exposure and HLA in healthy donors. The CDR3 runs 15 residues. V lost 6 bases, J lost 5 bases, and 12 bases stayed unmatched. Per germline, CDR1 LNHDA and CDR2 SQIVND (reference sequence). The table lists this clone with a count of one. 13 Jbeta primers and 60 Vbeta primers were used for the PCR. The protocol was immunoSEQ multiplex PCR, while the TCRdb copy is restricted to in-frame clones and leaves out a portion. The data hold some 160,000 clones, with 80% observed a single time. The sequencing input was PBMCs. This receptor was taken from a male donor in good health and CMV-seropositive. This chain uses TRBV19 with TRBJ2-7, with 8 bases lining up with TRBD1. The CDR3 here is CASRPGEAGGHEQYF. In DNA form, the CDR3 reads TGTGCCAGTAGGCCCGGGGAGGCAGGGGGCCACGAGCAGTACTTC.